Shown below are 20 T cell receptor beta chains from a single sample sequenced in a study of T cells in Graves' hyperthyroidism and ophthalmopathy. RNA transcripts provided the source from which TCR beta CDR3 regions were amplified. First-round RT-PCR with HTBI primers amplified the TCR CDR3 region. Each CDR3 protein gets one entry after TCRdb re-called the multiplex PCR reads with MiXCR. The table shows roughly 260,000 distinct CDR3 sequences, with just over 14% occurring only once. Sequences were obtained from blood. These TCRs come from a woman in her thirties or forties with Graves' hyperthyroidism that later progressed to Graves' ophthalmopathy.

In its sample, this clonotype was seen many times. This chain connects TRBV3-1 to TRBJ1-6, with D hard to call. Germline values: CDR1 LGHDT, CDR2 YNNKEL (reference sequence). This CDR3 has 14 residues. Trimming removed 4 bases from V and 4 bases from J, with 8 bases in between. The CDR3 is CASSLEGYNSPLHF. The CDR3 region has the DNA TGTGCCAGCAGCCTCGAAGGATATAATTCACCCCTCCACTTT.

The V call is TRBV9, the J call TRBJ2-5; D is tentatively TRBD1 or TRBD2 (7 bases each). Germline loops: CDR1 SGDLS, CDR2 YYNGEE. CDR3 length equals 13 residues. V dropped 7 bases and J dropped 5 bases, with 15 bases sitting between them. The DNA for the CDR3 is TGTGCCAGCGGCGACAGGGAGGGGGAGACCCAGTACTTC. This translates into CASGDREGETQYF.

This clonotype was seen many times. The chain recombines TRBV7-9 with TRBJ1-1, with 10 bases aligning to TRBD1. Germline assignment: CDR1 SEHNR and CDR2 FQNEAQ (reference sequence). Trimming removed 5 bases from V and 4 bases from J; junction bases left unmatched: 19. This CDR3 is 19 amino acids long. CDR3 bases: TGTGCCAGCAGCCCTAGCCGGAGGGACAGGGGCGACTGGGGCACTGAAGCTTTCTTT. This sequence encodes CASSPSRRDRGDWGTEAFF.

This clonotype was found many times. The CDR3 loop reads CASSKRPYGDAEAFF. The CDR3 bases are TGTGCCAGTAGTAAACGACCGTACGGAGACGCTGAAGCTTTCTTT. The chain carries TRBV19 and TRBJ1-1; D is uncertain. Germline-derived CDR1 and CDR2 are LNHDA and SQIVND (reference sequence). V gave up 4 bases and J gave up 6 bases, with 18 bases separating them. CDR3 length: 15 amino acids.

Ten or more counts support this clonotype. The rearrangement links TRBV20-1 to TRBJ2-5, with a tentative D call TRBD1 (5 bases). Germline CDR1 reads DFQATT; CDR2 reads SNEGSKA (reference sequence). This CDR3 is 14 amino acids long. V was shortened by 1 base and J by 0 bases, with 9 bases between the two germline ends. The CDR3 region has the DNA TGCAGTGCTAGAGTGGCAGGGTACCAAGAGACCCAGTACTTC. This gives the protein CSARVAGYQETQYF.

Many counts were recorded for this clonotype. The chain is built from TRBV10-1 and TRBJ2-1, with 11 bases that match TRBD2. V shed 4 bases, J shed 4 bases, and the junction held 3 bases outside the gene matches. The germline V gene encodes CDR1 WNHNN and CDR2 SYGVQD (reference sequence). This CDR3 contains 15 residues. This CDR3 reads CASSAPSGGYNEQFF. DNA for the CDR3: TGCGCCAGCAGTGCGCCTAGCGGGGGGTACAATGAGCAGTTCTTC.

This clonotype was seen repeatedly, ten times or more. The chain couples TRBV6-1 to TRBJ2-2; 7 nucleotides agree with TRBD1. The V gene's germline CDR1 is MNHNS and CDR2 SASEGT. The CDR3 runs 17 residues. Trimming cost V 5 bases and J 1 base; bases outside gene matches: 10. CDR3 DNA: TGTGCCAGCAGTCCACCCCGGACAGGAGGGAACACCGGGGAGCTGTTTTTT. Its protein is CASSPPRTGGNTGELFF.

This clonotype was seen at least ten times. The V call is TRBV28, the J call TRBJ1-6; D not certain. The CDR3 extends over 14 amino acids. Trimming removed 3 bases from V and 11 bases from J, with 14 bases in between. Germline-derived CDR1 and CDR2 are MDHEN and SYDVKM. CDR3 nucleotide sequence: TGTGCCAGCAGTTTGCCTCGCCTAGCAACACCCCTCCACTTT. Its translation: CASSLPRLATPLHF.

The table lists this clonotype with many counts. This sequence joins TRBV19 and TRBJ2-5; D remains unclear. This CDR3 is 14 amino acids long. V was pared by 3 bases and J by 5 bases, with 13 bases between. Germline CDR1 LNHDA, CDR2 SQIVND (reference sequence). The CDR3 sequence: CASSIADRRETQYF. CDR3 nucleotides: TGTGCCAGTAGTATTGCGGATCGACGGGAGACCCAGTACTTC.

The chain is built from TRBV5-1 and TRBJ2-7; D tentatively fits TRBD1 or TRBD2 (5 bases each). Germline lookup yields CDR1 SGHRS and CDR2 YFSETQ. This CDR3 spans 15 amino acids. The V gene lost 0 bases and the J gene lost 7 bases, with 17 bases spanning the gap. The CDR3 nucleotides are TGCGCCAGCAGCTTGGCTGGGGTTGAGGGGCTGGAGCAGTACTTC. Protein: CASSLAGVEGLEQYF.

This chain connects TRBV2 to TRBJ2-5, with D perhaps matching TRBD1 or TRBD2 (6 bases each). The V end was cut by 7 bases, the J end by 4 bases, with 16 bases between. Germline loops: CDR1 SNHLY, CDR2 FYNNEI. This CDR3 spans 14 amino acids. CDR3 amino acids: CASTRRGSRETQYF. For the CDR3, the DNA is TGTGCCAGCACCCGGAGGGGGTCCCGAGAGACCCAGTACTTC.

The CDR3 DNA sequence: TGCGCCAGCAGCTTGGATGGACTAAAATACGAGCAGTACTTC. Protein product: CASSLDGLKYEQYF. The chain couples TRBV5-1 to TRBJ2-7, with D possibly matching TRBD2 (6 bases). The CDR3 is made up of 14 amino acids. The ends were cut back, 0 bases at V and 4 bases at J, with 11 bases in the middle. Germline assignment: CDR1 SGHRS and CDR2 YFSETQ. Combining the CDR3 with reference TRBV5-1 and TRBJ2-7 gives the whole variable domain KAGVTQTPRYLIKTRGQQVTLSCSPISGHRSVSWYQQTPGQGLQFLFEYFSETQRNKGNFPGRFSGRQFSNSRSEMNVSTLELGDSALYLCASSLDGLKYEQYFGPGTRLTVT.

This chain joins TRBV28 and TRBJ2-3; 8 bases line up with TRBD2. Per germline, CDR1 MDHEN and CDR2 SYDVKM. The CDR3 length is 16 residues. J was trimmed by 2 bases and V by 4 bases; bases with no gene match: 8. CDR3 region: CASSSHSGTPTDTQYF. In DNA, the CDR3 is TGTGCCAGCAGTTCACATAGCGGGACTCCCACAGATACGCAGTATTTT.

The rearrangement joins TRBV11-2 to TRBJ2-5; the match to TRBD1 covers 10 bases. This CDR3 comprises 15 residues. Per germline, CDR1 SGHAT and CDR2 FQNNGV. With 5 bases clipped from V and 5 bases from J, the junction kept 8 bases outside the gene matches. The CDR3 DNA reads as TGTGCCAGCAGCAAGTGGACAGGGGGTTGGGAGACCCAGTACTTC. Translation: CASSKWTGGWETQYF.

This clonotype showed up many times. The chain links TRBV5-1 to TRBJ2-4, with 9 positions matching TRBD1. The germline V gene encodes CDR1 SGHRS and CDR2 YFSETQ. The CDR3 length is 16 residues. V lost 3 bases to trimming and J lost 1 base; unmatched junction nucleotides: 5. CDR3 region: CASSSRTGAAKNIQYF. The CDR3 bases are TGCGCCAGCAGCTCGCGGACAGGGGCGGCCAAAAACATTCAGTACTTC.

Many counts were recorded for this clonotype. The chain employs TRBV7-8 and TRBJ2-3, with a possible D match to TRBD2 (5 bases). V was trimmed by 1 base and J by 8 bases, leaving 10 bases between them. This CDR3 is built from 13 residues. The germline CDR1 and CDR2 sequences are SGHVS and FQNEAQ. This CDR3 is CASSLERFGTQYF. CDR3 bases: TGTGCCAGCAGCTTAGAGCGGTTCGGTACGCAGTATTTT.

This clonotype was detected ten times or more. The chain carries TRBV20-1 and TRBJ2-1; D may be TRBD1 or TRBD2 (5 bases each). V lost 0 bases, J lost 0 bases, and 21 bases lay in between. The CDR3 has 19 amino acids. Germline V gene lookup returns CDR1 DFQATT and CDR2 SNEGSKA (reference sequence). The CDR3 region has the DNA TGCAGTGCTAGAGACACGGGGCCAGCGGAACTCGTCTCCTACAATGAGCAGTTCTTC. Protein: CSARDTGPAELVSYNEQFF.

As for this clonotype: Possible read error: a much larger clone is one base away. The CDR3 DNA reads TGTGCCAGCAGCGTAGGAGGGAGATCCTACGAGCAGTACGTC. As protein: CASSVGGRSYEQYV. The genes are TRBV9 and TRBJ2-7, with D possibly TRBD2 on 5 matching bases. V lost 0 bases and J lost 1, with 8 bases in between. The CDR3 totals 14 residues. CDR1 and CDR2 from the germline V gene are SGDLS and YYNGEE.

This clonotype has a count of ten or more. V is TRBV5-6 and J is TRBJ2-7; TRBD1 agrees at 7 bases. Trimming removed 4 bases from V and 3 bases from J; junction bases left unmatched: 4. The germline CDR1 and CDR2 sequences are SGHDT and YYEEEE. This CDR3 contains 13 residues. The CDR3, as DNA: TGTGCCAGCAGCCAGGGACAGAGCTACGAGCAGTACTTC. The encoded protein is CASSQGQSYEQYF.

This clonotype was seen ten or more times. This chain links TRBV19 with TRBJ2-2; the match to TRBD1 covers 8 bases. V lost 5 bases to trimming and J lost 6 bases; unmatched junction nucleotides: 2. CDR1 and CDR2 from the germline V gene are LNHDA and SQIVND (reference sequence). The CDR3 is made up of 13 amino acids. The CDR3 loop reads CASSQTGAGELFF. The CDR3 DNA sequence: TGTGCCAGTAGTCAGACAGGGGCCGGGGAGCTGTTTTTT.